Listed below are T cell receptor beta chains from one sample, sequenced in a study of T cell responses to AZD1222 COVID-19 vaccine. Libraries were prepared by immunoSEQ multiplex PCR; TCRdb keeps only in-frame clonotypes and omits some of them. The repertoire holds 85,000 to 120,000 clones, 84% seen once, with over 15% in the top ten. The starting material was peripheral blood, obtained on day 0 of AZD1222 vaccination. The receptors were sampled from an adult in good health. The CDR3 runs from the conserved cysteine through the conserved F or W.

j_gene: TRBJ1-2; v_gene: TRBV29-1; CDR3aa: CSGKGFYGYTF
j_gene: TRBJ2-5; v_gene: TRBV4-2; CDR3aa: CASSQERETQYF
j_gene: TRBJ2-1; v_gene: TRBV29-1; CDR3aa: CSVRSAGGPHNEQFF
j_gene: TRBJ1-2; v_gene: TRBV6-5; CDR3aa: CASSPGRISYGYTF
j_gene: TRBJ2-1; v_gene: TRBV3-1/TRBV3-2; CDR3aa: CASSPAPYNEQFF
j_gene: TRBJ1-1; v_gene: TRBV7-2; CDR3aa: CASSIQGGTEAFF
j_gene: TRBJ1-6; v_gene: TRBV9; CDR3aa: CASSVSGGTTNSPLHF
j_gene: TRBJ1-5; v_gene: TRBV18; CDR3aa: CASSQTSGGSSNQPQHF
j_gene: TRBJ1-1; v_gene: TRBV7-2; CDR3aa: CASSLFGQGEAFF
j_gene: TRBJ1-4; v_gene: TRBV6-1; CDR3aa: CASSEARGGVEKLFF
j_gene: TRBJ1-5; v_gene: TRBV7-8; CDR3aa: CATAQDTGHQPQHF
j_gene: TRBJ2-5; v_gene: TRBV2; CDR3aa: CASCPAASALGAQYF
j_gene: TRBJ1-1; v_gene: TRBV7-2; CDR3aa: CASSKRGYGGTVNTEAFF
j_gene: TRBJ1-6; v_gene: TRBV7-2; CDR3aa: CASSLVGSNSPLHF
j_gene: TRBJ1-1; v_gene: TRBV6-5; CDR3aa: CASSPGQDKKGAFF
j_gene: TRBJ1-6; v_gene: TRBV7-6; CDR3aa: CASSSRGQNNSPLHF
j_gene: TRBJ2-5; v_gene: TRBV11-3; CDR3aa: CASSLGGEKTQYF
j_gene: TRBJ2-7; v_gene: TRBV7-6; CDR3aa: CASSLDTRGRYEQYF
j_gene: TRBJ1-5; v_gene: TRBV12-3/TRBV12-4; CDR3aa: CASRFRENQPQHF
j_gene: TRBJ1-5; v_gene: TRBV19; CDR3aa: CASSPARLQPQHF
j_gene: TRBJ2-7; v_gene: TRBV19; CDR3aa: CASSIGGRDYEQYF
j_gene: TRBJ2-3; v_gene: TRBV11-1; CDR3aa: CASSFSEATQYF
j_gene: TRBJ1-5; v_gene: TRBV11-3; CDR3aa: CASSVDSNQPQHF
j_gene: TRBJ2-3; v_gene: TRBV7-7; CDR3aa: CASSLGVSSTDTQYF
j_gene: TRBJ1-2; v_gene: TRBV11-3; CDR3aa: CASSLDGGFGGYTF
j_gene: TRBJ1-3; v_gene: TRBV4-1; CDR3aa: CASSQDPGSRPGNTIYF
j_gene: TRBJ1-4; v_gene: TRBV29-1; CDR3aa: CSVQTGARNEKLFF
j_gene: TRBJ2-5; v_gene: TRBV11-3; CDR3aa: CASSLDTGLETQYF
j_gene: TRBJ1-4; v_gene: TRBV4-3; CDR3aa: CASSPGGLGEKLFF
j_gene: TRBJ2-5; v_gene: TRBV4-3; CDR3aa: CASSQDAAGGPETQYF
j_gene: TRBJ2-5; v_gene: TRBV7-2; CDR3aa: CASSSTGRLETQYF
j_gene: TRBJ2-7; v_gene: TRBV28; CDR3aa: CASIPSGSYEQYF
j_gene: TRBJ1-4; v_gene: TRBV27; CDR3aa: CASRVRVAGNEKLFF
j_gene: TRBJ2-3; v_gene: TRBV19; CDR3aa: CASSISTGRVADTQYF
j_gene: TRBJ1-1; v_gene: TRBV11-2; CDR3aa: CASSRGAYTEAFF
j_gene: TRBJ2-7; v_gene: TRBV27; CDR3aa: CASIFPGYEQYF
j_gene: TRBJ2-5; v_gene: TRBV18; CDR3aa: CASSPNSGLAQETQYF
j_gene: TRBJ2-1; v_gene: TRBV9; CDR3aa: CASSLDLYNEQFF
j_gene: TRBJ1-5; v_gene: TRBV7-2; CDR3aa: CASSLAGEPRIQPQHF
j_gene: TRBJ1-1; v_gene: TRBV18; CDR3aa: CASSPTLNTEAFF
j_gene: TRBJ2-1; v_gene: TRBV25-1; CDR3aa: CASKPEGLAGGNEQFF